This T cell receptor beta chain came from a study of cytomegalovirus exposure and HLA in healthy donors. Germline CDR1 and CDR2: MRHNA and SNTAGT. The trim removed 6 bases at V and 2 bases at J, leaving 1 base unmatched. The CDR3 covers 13 residues. This clone was detected only a few times. Its antigen is unidentified. Unrecorded immune exposure was likely among donors, who were nominally healthy when sampled. General study results and limits: Among TCR beta chains, those listed as cytomegalovirus-associated numbered some 170. In an earlier analysis, most TCR beta V segments were productive about 87% or about 30% of the time.

PCR was performed using 60 Vbeta and 13 Jbeta primers. The assay was immunoSEQ multiplex PCR, and TCRdb's table has in-frame clones only and misses some. This sample has approximately 91,000 clones, with roughly two thirds found just once. The specimen was PBMCs. This sequence was found in a female donor in good health and CMV-seronegative. The chain is built from TRBV6-4 and TRBJ2-3; TRBD2 matches 8 bases. The CDR3, as DNA: TGTGCCAGCAGCGGGAGGGCCACAGATACGCAGTATTTT. This sequence encodes CASSGRATDTQYF.